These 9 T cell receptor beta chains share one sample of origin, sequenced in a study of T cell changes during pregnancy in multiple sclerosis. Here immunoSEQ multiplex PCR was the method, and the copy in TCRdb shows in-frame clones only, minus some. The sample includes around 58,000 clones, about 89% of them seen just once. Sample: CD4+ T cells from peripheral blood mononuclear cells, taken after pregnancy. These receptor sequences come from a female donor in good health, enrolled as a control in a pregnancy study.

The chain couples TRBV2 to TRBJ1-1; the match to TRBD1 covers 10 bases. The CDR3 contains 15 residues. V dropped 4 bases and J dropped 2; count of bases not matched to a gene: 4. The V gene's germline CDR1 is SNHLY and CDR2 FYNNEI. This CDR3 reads CASSGLTGGNTEAFF. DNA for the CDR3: TGTGCCAGCAGTGGCCTGACAGGGGGCAACACTGAAGCTTTCTTT.

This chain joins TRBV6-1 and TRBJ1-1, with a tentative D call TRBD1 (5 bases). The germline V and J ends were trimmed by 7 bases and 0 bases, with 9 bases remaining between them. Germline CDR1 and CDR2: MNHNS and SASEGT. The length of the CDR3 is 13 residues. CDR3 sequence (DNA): TGTGCCAGCACGACAGCTATGAACACTGAAGCTTTCTTT. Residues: CASTTAMNTEAFF.

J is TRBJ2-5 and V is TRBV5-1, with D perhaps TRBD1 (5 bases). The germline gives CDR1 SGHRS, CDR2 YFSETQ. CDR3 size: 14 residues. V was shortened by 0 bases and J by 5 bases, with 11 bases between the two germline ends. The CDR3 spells CASSLEGRVETQYF. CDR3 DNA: TGCGCCAGCAGCTTGGAGGGCAGGGTTGAGACCCAGTACTTC.

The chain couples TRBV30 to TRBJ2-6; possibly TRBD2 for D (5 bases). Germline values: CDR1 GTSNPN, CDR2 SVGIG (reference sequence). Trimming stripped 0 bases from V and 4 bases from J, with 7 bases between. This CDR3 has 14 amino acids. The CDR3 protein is CAWSVGVGANVLTF. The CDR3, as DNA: TGTGCCTGGAGTGTCGGGGTAGGGGCCAACGTCCTGACTTTC.

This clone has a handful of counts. The CDR3 is CAIKGAFSTDTQYF. For the CDR3, the DNA is TGTGCCATCAAAGGGGCGTTTAGCACAGATACGCAGTATTTT. V gene TRBV10-3 combines with J gene TRBJ2-3; TRBD1 is a possible D gene (5 bases). CDR3 size: 14 residues. V gave up 7 bases and J gave up 0 bases, with 11 bases separating them. Germline assignment: CDR1 ENHRY and CDR2 SYGVKD.

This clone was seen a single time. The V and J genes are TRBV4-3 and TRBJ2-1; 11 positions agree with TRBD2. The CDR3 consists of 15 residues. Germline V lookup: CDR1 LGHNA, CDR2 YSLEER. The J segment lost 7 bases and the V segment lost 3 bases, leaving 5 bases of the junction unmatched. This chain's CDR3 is CASSQPGLAENEQFF. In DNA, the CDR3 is TGCGCCAGCAGCCAGCCGGGACTAGCGGAAAATGAGCAGTTCTTC.

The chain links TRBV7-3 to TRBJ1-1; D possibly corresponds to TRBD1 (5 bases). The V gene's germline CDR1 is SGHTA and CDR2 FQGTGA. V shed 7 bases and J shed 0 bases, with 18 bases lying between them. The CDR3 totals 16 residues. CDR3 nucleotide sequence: TGTGCCAGCATCCGAACGGCACAGGCGATGAACACTGAAGCTTTCTTT. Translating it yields CASIRTAQAMNTEAFF. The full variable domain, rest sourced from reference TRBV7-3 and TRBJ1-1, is GAGVSQTPSNKVTEKGKYVELRCDPISGHTALYWYRQSLGQGPEFLIYFQGTGAADDSGLPNDRFFAVRPEGSVSTLKIQRTERGDSAVYLCASIRTAQAMNTEAFFGQGTRLTVV.

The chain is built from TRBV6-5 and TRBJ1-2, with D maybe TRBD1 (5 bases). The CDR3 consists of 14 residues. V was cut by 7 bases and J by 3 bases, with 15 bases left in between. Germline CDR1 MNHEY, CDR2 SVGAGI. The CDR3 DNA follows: TGTGCCAGCACGAGAAATAGGGGCGACTATGGCTACACCTTC. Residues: CASTRNRGDYGYTF.

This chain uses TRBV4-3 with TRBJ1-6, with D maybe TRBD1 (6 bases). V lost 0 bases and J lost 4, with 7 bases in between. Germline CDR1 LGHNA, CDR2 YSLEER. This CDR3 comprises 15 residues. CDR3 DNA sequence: TGCGCCAGCAGCCAAGACAGGGGTTATAATTCACCCCTCCACTTT. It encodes CASSQDRGYNSPLHF.